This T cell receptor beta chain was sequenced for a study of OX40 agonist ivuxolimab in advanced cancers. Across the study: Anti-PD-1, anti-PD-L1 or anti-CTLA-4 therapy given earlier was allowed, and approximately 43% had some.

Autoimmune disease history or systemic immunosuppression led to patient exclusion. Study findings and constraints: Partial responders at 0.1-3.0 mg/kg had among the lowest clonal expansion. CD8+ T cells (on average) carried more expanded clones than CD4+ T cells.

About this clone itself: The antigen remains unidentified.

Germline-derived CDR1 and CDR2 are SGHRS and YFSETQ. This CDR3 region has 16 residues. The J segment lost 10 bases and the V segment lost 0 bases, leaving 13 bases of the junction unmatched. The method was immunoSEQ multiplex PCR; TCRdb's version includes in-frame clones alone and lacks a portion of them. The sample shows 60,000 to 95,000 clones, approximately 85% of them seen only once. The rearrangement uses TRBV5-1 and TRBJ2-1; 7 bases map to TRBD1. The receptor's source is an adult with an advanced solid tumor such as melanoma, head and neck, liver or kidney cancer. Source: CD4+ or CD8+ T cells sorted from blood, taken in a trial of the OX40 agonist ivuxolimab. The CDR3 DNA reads TGCGCCAGCAGCTTGGTAACAGGGGTGGGTCAATACGAGCAGTTCTTC. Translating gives CASSLVTGVGQYEQFF.